These 5 T cell receptor beta chains came from one sample sequenced in a study of OX40 agonist ivuxolimab in advanced cancers. Data came from immunoSEQ multiplex PCR; TCRdb stores just in-frame clones and leaves some out. The sample includes tens of thousands of clones, 70% to 90% seen only once; the top ten take 6.5%. The sample consisted of CD4+ or CD8+ T cells sorted from blood, taken in a trial of the OX40 agonist ivuxolimab. Receptor source: an adult with an advanced solid tumor such as melanoma, head and neck, liver or kidney cancer.

This rearrangement joins TRBV7-9 to TRBJ2-1; TRBD1 is a possible D gene (6 bases). There are 15 residues in the CDR3. Trimming cost V 5 bases and J 8 bases, with 19 bases left between them. The V gene's germline CDR1 is SEHNR and CDR2 FQNEAQ (reference sequence). The CDR3 DNA sequence: TGTGCCAGCAGCACGCCGGGACAAAGGGTTCATGAGCAGTTCTTC. Amino acids: CASSTPGQRVHEQFF.

The chain recombines TRBV12-5 with TRBJ1-4; tentatively, D is TRBD1 (6 bases). This CDR3 is built from 16 residues. CDR1 LGHNT and CDR2 FRNRAP come from the germline V gene. V was cut by 6 bases and J by 10 bases, with 24 bases left in between. The CDR3 loop reads CASGQVGRAGRGKLFF. The CDR3, as DNA: TGTGCTAGTGGCCAAGTAGGGAGGGCCGGCAGGGGAAAACTGTTTTTT. Full variable domain (outside the CDR3, taken from reference TRBV12-5 and TRBJ1-4): DARVTQTPRHKVTEMGQEVTMRCQPILGHNTVFWYRQTMMQGLELLAYFRNRAPLDDSGMPKDRFSAEMPDATLATLKIQPSEPRDSAVYFCASGQVGRAGRGKLFFGSGTQLSVL.

This clone has only a few counts. V gene TRBV27 combines with J gene TRBJ1-5, with unresolved D. Germline CDR1 MNHEY, CDR2 SMNVEV (reference sequence). Between the trimmed V and J ends, which lost 6 bases and 7 bases, there was a span of 13 bases. CDR3 size: 13 residues. CDR3 residues: CASSSSLLQPQHF. The DNA of the CDR3 is TGTGCCAGCAGCTCCTCTCTGTTGCAGCCCCAGCATTTT.

This rearrangement joins TRBV5-1 to TRBJ1-2; D gene uncertain. The ends were cut back, 4 bases at V and 4 bases at J, with 14 bases in the middle. CDR1 SGHRS and CDR2 YFSETQ come from the germline V gene. The CDR3 is 14 amino acids. The CDR3 nucleotides are TGCGCCAGCAGCCCCGGTGGGGATTCCTATGGCTACACCTTC. It specifies CASSPGGDSYGYTF.

The chain is built from TRBV7-9 and TRBJ1-6; 9 bases map to TRBD1. Germline trimming cut 5 bases from V and 4 bases from J; bases unmatched to any gene: 3. The CDR3 runs 15 residues. Looked up from germline, CDR1 is SEHNR and CDR2 is FQNEAQ (reference sequence). The CDR3 region has the DNA TGTGCCAGCAGCCCTGGGACAGGGTATAATTCACCCCTCCACTTT. Translation gives CASSPGTGYNSPLHF.